This note documents a single TCR beta chain sequence. The count of this clone is one. The specificity of this receptor is unknown. No much larger clone is present one base from it, and per-base qualities are unavailable. This record belongs to a study of blood T cell repertoires in COVID-19 (dated by TCRdb to about 2020). Study-level background: Samples covering the acute and convalescent phases of COVID-19 were provided by collaborators in the United States, Italy and Spain. The prospective study material was composed of cDNA or gDNA derived from T cells, B-cell-depleted T cells, or PBMCs. The dataset comprised deeply sampled blood TCRbeta repertoires from subjects exposed to, actively infected with, or recovered from COVID-19. The repertoires were released in a freely available public database meant as a resource for research on the immune response to SARS-CoV-2. The samples were drawn from the first 160 participants of the ongoing ImmuneRACE study and from more than 1,000 subjects provided by 6 global collaborators. Sample metadata almost always included a de-identified subject ID, COVID-19 status, age in years and sex. Where available, HLA class I and class II types were obtained from metadata supplied by the sample provider rather than from assay-based typing. The investigation overall reported the following: The amount of clinical and demographic metadata varied by source and participant and was provided uncurated.

From the cysteine through the phenylalanine, the CDR3 covers 13 amino acids. CDR3 DNA is the only sequence kept; it has 39 bases, read in frame from the first base. Trimming takes 6 bases off V and 6 bases off J; junction bases not matched to a gene: 6. The germline V gene (reference sequence) supplies CDR1 PRHDT and CDR2 FYEKMQ. The immunoSEQ Assay, a bias-controlled multiplex PCR, was used to amplify TCRbeta CDR3 regions from genomic DNA. In the paper's pipeline: The number of nucleated cells in each sample was estimated from the amplification of reference gene primers within the assay. To quantify the absolute abundance of each unique TCRbeta CDR3 rearrangement, sequence reads were collapsed and filtered. For each sample, productive Simpson clonality was calculated as the square root of Simpson's diversity index over productive rearrangements. In its TCRdb copy, this immuneACCESS table keeps in-frame sequences only and misses some clones. Where compared with another copy, unresolved V genes explain less than half of these, and the others have no known cause. V, J and clone size are taken as reported in that table, and D and trimming were inferred from the DNA itself. Across this sample there are around 80,000 clones, with approximately 80% seen only once. The ten largest clones add up to approximately 12% of the sample.

Collaborating institutions collected whole blood in K2EDTA tubes following their own protocols. For TCRbeta analysis, collaborators shipped samples in one of three forms: frozen whole blood, isolated PBMCs, or DNA extracted from either of those sample types. The sample taken for sequencing was peripheral blood. The sequence links TRBV13 to TRBJ2-3; 7 bases in the middle match TRBD2. The TCR sequence derives from a man older than 75 with acute or convalescent COVID-19. The CDR3 in this case is CASRLAGVDTQYF. The sequenced DNA: TGTGCCAGCAGGCTGGCGGGGGTTGATACGCAGTATTTT.